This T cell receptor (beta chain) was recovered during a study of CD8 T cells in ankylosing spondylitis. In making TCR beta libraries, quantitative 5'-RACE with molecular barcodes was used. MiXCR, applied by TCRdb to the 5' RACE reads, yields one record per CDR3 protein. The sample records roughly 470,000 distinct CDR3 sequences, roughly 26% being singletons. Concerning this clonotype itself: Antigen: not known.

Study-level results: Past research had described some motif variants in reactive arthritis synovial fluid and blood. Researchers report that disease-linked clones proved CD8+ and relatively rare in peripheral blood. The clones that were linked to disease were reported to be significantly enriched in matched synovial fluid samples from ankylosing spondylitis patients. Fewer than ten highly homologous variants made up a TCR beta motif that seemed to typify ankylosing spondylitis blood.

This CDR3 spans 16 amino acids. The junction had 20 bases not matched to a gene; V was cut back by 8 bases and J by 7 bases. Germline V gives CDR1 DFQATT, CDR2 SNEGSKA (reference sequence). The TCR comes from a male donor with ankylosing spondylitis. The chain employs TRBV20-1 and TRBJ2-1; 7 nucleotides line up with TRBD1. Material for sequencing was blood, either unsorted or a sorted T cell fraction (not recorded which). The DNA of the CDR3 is TGCAGTAGTATGCCCCCCTCTAGCAGGGGGTCAAATGAGCAGTTCTTC. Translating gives CSSMPPSSRGSNEQFF.